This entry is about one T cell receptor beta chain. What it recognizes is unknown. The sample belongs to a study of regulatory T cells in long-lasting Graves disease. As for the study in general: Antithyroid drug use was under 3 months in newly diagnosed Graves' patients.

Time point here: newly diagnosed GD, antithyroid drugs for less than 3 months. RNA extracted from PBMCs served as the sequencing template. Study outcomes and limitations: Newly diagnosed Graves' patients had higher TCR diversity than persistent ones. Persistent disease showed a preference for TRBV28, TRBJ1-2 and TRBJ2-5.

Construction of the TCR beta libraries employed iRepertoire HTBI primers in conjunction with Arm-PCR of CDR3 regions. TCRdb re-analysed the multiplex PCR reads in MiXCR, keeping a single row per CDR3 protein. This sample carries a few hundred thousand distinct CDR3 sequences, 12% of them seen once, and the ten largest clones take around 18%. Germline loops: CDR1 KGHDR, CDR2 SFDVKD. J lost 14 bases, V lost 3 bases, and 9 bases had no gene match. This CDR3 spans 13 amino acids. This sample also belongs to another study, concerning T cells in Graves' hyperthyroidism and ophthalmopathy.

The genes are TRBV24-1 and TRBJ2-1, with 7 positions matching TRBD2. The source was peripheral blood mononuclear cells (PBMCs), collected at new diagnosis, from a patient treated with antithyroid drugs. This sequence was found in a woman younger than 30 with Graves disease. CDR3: CATSDPMGGREFF. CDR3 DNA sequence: TGTGCCACCAGTGATCCCATGGGGGGGAGGGAGTTCTTC.